The rows below give T cell receptor beta chains drawn from one sample of a study of T cell changes during pregnancy in multiple sclerosis. Profiled with immunoSEQ multiplex PCR; TCRdb holds only in-frame clones, not every one. This table has 55,000 to 65,000 clones, about 94% appearing once. The sequenced sample was CD8+ T cells from peripheral blood mononuclear cells, obtained in the third trimester of pregnancy. The receptor source for this set is a female donor with multiple sclerosis, enrolled in a pregnancy study. The CDR3 runs from the conserved cysteine through the conserved F or W. The order of the fields is CDR3 protein, CDR3 DNA, D gene, V gene, J gene. D genes are given only for firm matches.

CDR3: CASSLQGWATGELFF
DNA: TGTGCCAGTAGCCTACAGGGGTGGGCCACCGGGGAGCTGTTTTTT
D: TRBD1
V: TRBV19
J: TRBJ2-2

CDR3: CATSLAGKSYEQYF
DNA: TGTGCCACCAGCTTAGCGGGAAAATCCTACGAGCAGTACTTC
D: TRBD2
V: TRBV15
J: TRBJ2-7

CDR3: CASTSDSHEQYF
DNA: TGTGCCAGCACTTCGGACAGCCACGAGCAGTACTTC
D: -
V: TRBV2
J: TRBJ2-7

CDR3: CASTPEAPHYEQYF
DNA: TGTGCCAGCACCCCGGAGGCACCCCACTACGAGCAGTACTTC
D: -
V: TRBV7-9
J: TRBJ2-7

CDR3: CASSSTSLYEQYF
DNA: TGTGCCAGCAGTTCGACTAGTCTCTACGAGCAGTACTTC
D: -
V: TRBV27
J: TRBJ2-7

CDR3: CASMPDSSYEQYF
DNA: TGTGCCAGCATGCCTGACAGTTCCTACGAGCAGTACTTC
D: -
V: TRBV2
J: TRBJ2-7

CDR3: CASSDPLAGGPDTQYF
DNA: TGTGCCAGCAGTGACCCCCTAGCGGGAGGACCAGATACGCAGTATTTT
D: TRBD2
V: TRBV2
J: TRBJ2-3

CDR3: CASSNDGVNYGYTF
DNA: TGCGCCAGCAGCAACGACGGGGTTAACTATGGCTACACCTTC
D: -
V: TRBV5-1
J: TRBJ1-2

CDR3: CASRGAVTLDEQYF
DNA: TGCGCCAGCAGGGGGGCGGTAACTCTAGACGAGCAGTACTTC
D: -
V: TRBV10-2
J: TRBJ2-7

CDR3: CASSLESDNKGSFF
DNA: TGCGCCAGCAGCTTGGAGTCGGATAACAAGGGGTCGTTCTTC
D: -
V: TRBV5-1
J: TRBJ2-1

CDR3: CASSPGTGAPHEQYF
DNA: TGTGCCAGCAGCCCGGGAACAGGGGCCCCCCACGAGCAGTACTTC
D: TRBD1
V: TRBV5-4
J: TRBJ2-7

CDR3: CATSRDGVGWRAETQYF
DNA: TGTGCCACCAGCAGAGATGGGGTGGGGTGGCGGGCAGAGACCCAGTACTTC
D: -
V: TRBV15
J: TRBJ2-5

CDR3: CSVAFSGANVLTF
DNA: TGCAGCGTGGCCTTCTCTGGGGCCAACGTCCTGACTTTC
D: -
V: TRBV29-1
J: TRBJ2-6

CDR3: CASSQDGGLKGLAEYEQYF
DNA: TGTGCCAGCAGCCAAGATGGGGGCTTAAAGGGCCTAGCTGAATACGAGCAGTACTTC
D: -
V: TRBV4-2
J: TRBJ2-7

CDR3: CASSILADRGLYEQYF
DNA: -
D: -
V: TRBV28
J: TRBJ2-7

CDR3: CASTYSVGYTF
DNA: TGTGCCAGCACCTACTCCGTCGGCTACACCTTC
D: -
V: TRBV6-1
J: TRBJ1-2

CDR3: CAWSVDPGVGTDTQYF
DNA: TGTGCCTGGAGTGTAGACCCGGGGGTTGGCACAGATACGCAGTATTTT
D: -
V: TRBV30
J: TRBJ2-3